Each of the 28 T cell receptor beta chains below was sequenced from the same sample in a study of T cell responses to AZD1222 COVID-19 vaccine. Using immunoSEQ multiplex PCR, the repertoire was profiled, and TCRdb retains in-frame clones only, with some absent. The data hold under 150,000 clones, with about 92% observed a single time. The sample in question was peripheral blood, obtained on day 0 of AZD1222 vaccination. Every receptor here comes from an adult in good health.

The genes are TRBV28 and TRBJ2-5, with 13 bases lining up with TRBD2. J lost 4 bases, V lost 5 bases, and 7 bases had no gene match. From germline, CDR1 is MDHEN and CDR2 SYDVKM. CDR3 size: 16 residues. The CDR3 sequence: CASSPTSGGFGETQYF. CDR3 DNA: TGTGCCAGCAGTCCGACTAGCGGGGGGTTCGGAGAGACCCAGTACTTC.

This clone has only one observation. The J gene is TRBJ2-1, the V gene TRBV28; D perhaps matches TRBD2 (6 bases). Trimming stripped 6 bases from V and 4 bases from J, with 13 bases between. The germline gives CDR1 MDHEN, CDR2 SYDVKM. The CDR3 sequence is 14 residues long. The CDR3 loop is CASSVSGLYNEQFF. The CDR3 DNA sequence: TGTGCCAGCAGCGTTAGCGGATTGTACAATGAGCAGTTCTTC.

On this clone itself: Other DNA sequences in the sample encode the same CDR3. The chain joins TRBV18 to TRBJ2-7; D unclear. V lost 0 bases, J lost 0 bases, and 3 bases lay in between. The CDR3 is made up of 13 amino acids. Germline assignment: CDR1 KGHSH and CDR2 LQKENI. The CDR3 nucleotides read TGTGCCAGCTCACCACCCAGCTCCTACGAGCAGTACTTC. This sequence encodes CASSPPSSYEQYF.

This chain connects TRBV19 to TRBJ2-7; no firm D call. Trimming removed 5 bases at V and 7 bases at J, with 15 bases between. The germline V gene encodes CDR1 LNHDA and CDR2 SQIVND (reference sequence). The CDR3 loop spans 13 amino acids. The CDR3 sequence: CASSFSLRSEQYF. In DNA form, the CDR3 reads TGTGCCAGTAGTTTTAGCCTACGTTCGGAGCAGTACTTC.

V usage is TRBV6-1 and J usage is TRBJ2-3, with 9 bases fitting TRBD2. V shed 3 bases, J shed 2 bases, and the junction held 6 bases outside the gene matches. The germline CDR1 and CDR2 sequences are MNHNS and SASEGT. The CDR3 contains 16 residues. The CDR3 DNA sequence: TGTGCCAGCAGTGAGATTAGCGGGAGCATCACAGATACGCAGTATTTT. This sequence encodes CASSEISGSITDTQYF.

This clone was observed a single time. The chain carries TRBV29-1 and TRBJ2-7; D possibly corresponds to TRBD1 (7 bases). The CDR3 sequence is 16 residues long. Germline CDR1 and CDR2: SQVTM and ANQGSEA. V gave up 6 bases and J gave up 2 bases, with 23 bases separating them. CDR3 nucleotides: TGCAGCGTGGAGGGCTCCGACAGGGCGTATCCCTACGAGCAGTACTTC. This gives the protein CSVEGSDRAYPYEQYF.

The rearrangement links TRBV12-3 or TRBV12-4 to TRBJ1-1; no firm D call. This CDR3 comprises 13 residues. Trimming pared 0 bases from V and 9 bases from J, leaving 11 bases between. CDR3 amino acids: CASSLASGLQAFF. The CDR3 DNA sequence: TGTGCCAGCAGTTTAGCCTCGGGCCTTCAAGCTTTCTTT.

The chain couples TRBV10-3 to TRBJ2-1, with 15 nucleotides matching TRBD2. V shed 3 bases, J shed 2 bases, and the junction held 11 bases outside the gene matches. The CDR3 is 20 amino acids. Germline loops: CDR1 ENHRY, CDR2 SYGVKD. Here the CDR3 reads CAISDTPGLAGGPTYNEQFF. The CDR3 DNA sequence: TGTGCCATCAGTGACACTCCGGGACTAGCGGGAGGCCCAACCTACAATGAGCAGTTCTTC.

This rearrangement joins TRBV9 to TRBJ2-2; weak D call: TRBD2 (5 bases). Trimming pared 0 bases from V and 7 bases from J, leaving 13 bases between. CDR3 length: 15 amino acids. The germline V gene has CDR1 SGDLS and CDR2 YYNGEE. CDR3 loop: CASSVAGGLLGELFF. The CDR3 region has the DNA TGTGCCAGCAGCGTAGCGGGCGGACTCCTCGGGGAGCTGTTTTTT.

This clone was detected only a few times. The J gene is TRBJ2-5, the V gene TRBV29-1; TRBD2 matches at 14 bases. The CDR3 spans 17 residues. The germline V gene has CDR1 SQVTM and CDR2 ANQGSEA. The V gene end was trimmed by 0 bases and the J gene end by 5 bases; junction bases not matched to a gene: 8. The CDR3 DNA is TGCAGCGTTGAAGAGTTCGGACTAGCGGGAGGAGGCGAGACCCAGTACTTC. As protein: CSVEEFGLAGGGETQYF.

The chain joins TRBV10-3 to TRBJ2-5; no firm D call. The CDR3 contains 14 residues. Germline lookup yields CDR1 ENHRY and CDR2 SYGVKD. V lost 3 bases to trimming and J lost 4 bases, with 12 bases between them. Written as DNA, the CDR3 is TGTGCCATCAGTGAATTGGATGGGGTAGAGACCCAGTACTTC. It translates to CAISELDGVETQYF.

This clone was detected a few times. The chain employs TRBV3-1 (or the pseudogene TRBV3-2) and TRBJ1-2; maybe TRBD1 (5 bases). CDR3 length: 13 residues. CDR1 and CDR2 (germline): LGHDT, YNNKEL (reference sequence). Trimming took 1 base from V and 8 from J, leaving 11 bases between them. Here the CDR3 DNA reads TGTGCCAGCAGCCAAGCGAGGGGAGGAGGCTACACCTTC. It translates to CASSQARGGGYTF.

This clone appeared once. The CDR3 bases are TGTGCCAGCAGTTTTAGGGGGGGCTATGGCTACACCTTC. Protein product: CASSFRGGYGYTF. The genes are TRBV12-3 or TRBV12-4 and TRBJ1-2, with TRBD1 as a possible D gene (6 bases). V lost 3 bases to trimming and J lost 4 bases, with 9 bases between them. CDR3 length: 13 amino acids.

This chain uses TRBV4-2 with TRBJ2-2; tentative D call: TRBD1 (6 bases). Trimming took off 5 bases at V and 0 bases at J, with 10 bases between the two ends. CDR1 LGHNA and CDR2 YNFKEQ come from the germline V gene. The CDR3 covers 15 residues. The CDR3 DNA sequence: TGTGCCAGCAGCTACAGGGCCCCGAACACCGGGGAGCTGTTTTTT. This encodes CASSYRAPNTGELFF.

J is TRBJ2-3 and V is TRBV5-1, with D tentatively TRBD2 (5 bases). CDR3 size: 13 residues. V lost 0 bases, J lost 6 bases, and 8 bases lay in between. CDR1 and CDR2 from the germline V gene are SGHRS and YFSETQ. The CDR3 region is CASSLERGDTQYF. The CDR3 DNA sequence: TGCGCCAGCAGCTTGGAACGGGGTGATACGCAGTATTTT.

In regard to this clone: Mismatch with germline at one junction end may stem from a read error. CDR3: CASSSNRGEQETQYF. CDR3 sequence (DNA): TGTGCTAGCAGCTCCAATCGGGGGGAGCAAGAGACCCAGTACTTC. This rearrangement joins TRBV7-7 to TRBJ2-5, with 7 bases identical to TRBD2. The V gene's germline CDR1 is SSHAT and CDR2 FNYEAQ (reference sequence). The CDR3 has 15 amino acids.

As DNA, the CDR3 is TGTGCCAGCAGTCTCGGGAACACCATATATTTT. The encoded protein is CASSLGNTIYF. The chain couples TRBV25-1 to TRBJ1-3; D is unresolved. CDR1 and CDR2 from the germline V gene are MGHDK and SYGVNS. V was trimmed by 5 bases and J by 7 bases, leaving 6 bases between them. The CDR3 has 11 residues.

V gene TRBV27 combines with J gene TRBJ1-6; D is perhaps TRBD1 (6 bases). CDR3 size: 16 residues. Germline-derived CDR1 and CDR2 are MNHEY and SMNVEV (reference sequence). Trimming left V 5 bases short and J 7 bases short, with 18 bases between. This CDR3 is CASSIRPGTSNSPLHF. CDR3 nucleotides: TGTGCCAGCAGTATTAGACCCGGGACATCGAATTCACCCCTCCACTTT.

The sample holds a few counts of this clone. The genes are TRBV15 and TRBJ2-3; D perhaps matches TRBD1 (5 bases). V was pared by 0 bases and J by 5 bases, with 18 bases between. Germline lookup yields CDR1 LNHNV and CDR2 YYDKDF (reference sequence). The CDR3 is 17 amino acids. The CDR3 is CATSRDRRGIGRDTQYF. In DNA form, the CDR3 reads TGTGCCACCAGCAGAGATCGTAGGGGAATCGGTAGAGATACGCAGTATTTT. Filled out from reference TRBV15 and TRBJ2-3, the complete variable domain reads DAMVIQNPRYQVTQFGKPVTLSCSQTLNHNVMYWYQQKSSQAPKLLFHYYDKDFNNEADTPDNFQSRRPNTSFCFLDIRSPGLGDTAMYLCATSRDRRGIGRDTQYFGPGTRLTVL.

This clone has a handful of counts. V usage is TRBV4-2 and J usage is TRBJ1-6; 9 bases fit TRBD1. In germline, CDR1 is LGHNA, CDR2 YNFKEQ. The CDR3 is 18 amino acids. V shed 0 bases, J shed 5 bases, and the junction held 8 bases outside the gene matches. CDR3 bases: TGTGCCAGCAGCCAAGATCAGGGACAGGGTGCGAATAATTCACCCCTCCACTTT. Translation gives CASSQDQGQGANNSPLHF.

A note on this clone: Other DNA sequences of this sample code for an identical CDR3. The chain links TRBV5-1 to TRBJ2-3; no reliable D call. The ends were cut back, 0 bases at V and 2 bases at J, with 4 bases in the middle. The CDR3 sequence is 13 residues long. CDR1 and CDR2 from the germline V gene are SGHRS and YFSETQ. Here the CDR3 DNA reads TGCGCCAGCAGCTTGGGGTTCACAGATACGCAGTATTTT. The encoded protein is CASSLGFTDTQYF.

This rearrangement joins TRBV9 to TRBJ2-3; D gene uncertain. V lost 4 bases and J lost 2, with 17 bases in between. Per the germline V gene, CDR1 is SGDLS and CDR2 is YYNGEE. The CDR3 totals 16 residues. CDR3 loop: CASSPKTALTTDTQYF. The CDR3, as DNA: TGTGCCAGCAGCCCGAAGACGGCACTGACCACAGATACGCAGTATTTT.

The chain combines TRBV30 with TRBJ1-5, with 10 bases identical to TRBD1. The CDR3 runs 14 residues. The V segment lost 3 bases and the J segment 6 bases; nucleotides outside the gene matches: 5. Per the germline V gene, CDR1 is GTSNPN and CDR2 is SVGIG (reference sequence). The CDR3 reads CAWREGTGAQPQHF. As DNA, the CDR3 is TGTGCCTGGAGAGAGGGGACAGGGGCTCAGCCCCAGCATTTT.

V gene TRBV6-1 combines with J gene TRBJ1-3; no reliable D call. The CDR3 covers 16 residues. Germline loops: CDR1 MNHNS, CDR2 SASEGT. The V and J ends lost 3 bases and 0 bases respectively, with 12 bases between them. The CDR3 spells CASSEELGSSGNTIYF. The DNA for the CDR3 is TGTGCCAGCAGTGAGGAACTTGGGAGCTCTGGAAACACCATATATTTT.

This chain links TRBV2 with TRBJ2-3; no firm D call. Trimming left V 8 bases short and J 5 bases short, with 11 bases between. Germline V CDR1 and CDR2: SNHLY, FYNNEI. The CDR3 loop spans 12 amino acids. This CDR3 reads CASGVVVDTQYF. CDR3 DNA sequence: TGTGCCAGCGGGGTTGTTGTAGATACGCAGTATTTT. The full variable domain, rest sourced from reference TRBV2 and TRBJ2-3, is EPEVTQTPSHQVTQMGQEVILRCVPISNHLYFYWYRQILGQKVEFLVSFYNNEISEKSEIFDDQFSVERPDGSNFTLKIRSTKLEDSAMYFCASGVVVDTQYFGPGTRLTVL.

The chain joins TRBV16 to TRBJ2-7; the D gene is possibly TRBD1 (5 bases). The V end lost 0 bases, the J end lost 6 bases, and 9 bases lay between the germline ends. The V gene's germline CDR1 is KGHSY and CDR2 FQNENV. The CDR3 extends over 13 amino acids. This chain's CDR3 is CASSQSVRGEQYF. CDR3 coding DNA: TGTGCCAGCAGCCAATCGGTAAGGGGCGAGCAGTACTTC.

The chain combines TRBV6-5 with TRBJ1-2; D call uncertain. The CDR3 loop spans 13 amino acids. Trimming pared 5 bases from V and 1 base from J, leaving 8 bases between. CDR1 is MNHEY and CDR2 is SVGAGI in the germline V gene. CDR3 residues: CASSLSDNYGYTF. The CDR3 DNA reads TGTGCCAGCAGTCTGTCCGATAACTATGGCTACACCTTC.

The chain is built from TRBV18 and TRBJ2-1, with a weak D call TRBD2 (6 bases). Germline CDR1 KGHSH, CDR2 LQKENI. The CDR3 contains 14 residues. V shed 3 bases and J shed 6 bases, with 12 bases lying between them. CDR3 residues: CASSPLADFNEQFF. The CDR3, as DNA: TGTGCCAGCTCACCCTTAGCGGATTTCAATGAGCAGTTCTTC.